This TCR beta chain was captured in a study of neurological immune-mediated disorders. PBMCs numbering 2 million and stored at -80 C yielded the unsorted libraries. The cDNA came from 5'RACE with 10-nucleotide random UMIs. TCRdb called the 5' RACE reads again in MiXCR, with one record for every CDR3 protein. The table lists about 74,000 distinct CDR3 sequences, around 5.2% of them singletons. In this sample, this clonotype turned up many times. Its antigen is as yet unknown. Regarding the study as a whole: Expanded clones shared no identical CDR3 amino acid sequences across subjects, which suggested private TCR-beta repertoires in all groups.

The germline V gene encodes CDR1 SGDLS and CDR2 YYNGEE. Trimming took off 3 bases at V and 8 bases at J, with 17 bases between the two ends. This CDR3 comprises 15 residues. The sample comprised PBMCs. The gene calls are TRBV9 and TRBJ1-4; D might be TRBD1 (6 bases). The clonotype was recovered from a man younger than 30 with multiple sclerosis. CDR3 in amino acids: CASSGITGSREKLFF. In DNA, the CDR3 is TGTGCCAGCAGCGGGATAACAGGGTCCCGGGAAAAACTGTTTTTT. Full variable domain (outside the CDR3, taken from reference TRBV9 and TRBJ1-4): DSGVTQTPKHLITATGQRVTLRCSPRSGDLSVYWYQQSLDQGLQFLIQYYNGEERAKGNILERFSAQQFPDLHSELNLSSLELGDSALYFCASSGITGSREKLFFGSGTQLSVL.